This entry concerns a single TCR beta chain. The clone's antigen remains unknown. Per-base qualities were not stored, and no clone one base away is much larger. At diagnosis, peripheral blood, uninvolved tumor-adjacent lung and tumor were collected and were preserved as a mix of fresh-frozen and FFPE material. For TCR repertoire profiling, blood samples were analyzed as peripheral blood mononuclear cells. The data stem from a study of T cells in localized non-small cell lung cancer (dated by TCRdb to the early 2020s). Turning to the overall study: The study analyzed T cell repertoires of roughly 220 early-stage NSCLC patients, comparing tumors and uninvolved tumor-adjacent lungs. The cohort was made up of hundreds of treatment-naive NSCLC patients whose localized lung tumors had been resected. Of the NSCLC patients, 129 were male and roughly 110 were female, and the mean age was about 69 years. Paper-wide results and their limitations: Because multi-region tumor sequencing was not done, intratumor heterogeneity could not be ruled out. Longer overall survival was associated with higher blood T cell density, whereas shorter survival was associated with higher adjacent-lung clonality. Of the top 100 tumor clones, a median of 57 were detected in paired uninvolved adjacent lung; roughly 29 were also among that lung's top 100. Because of the exploratory design, TCR variables were selected using unadjusted p-values without false-discovery rate correction. Uninvolved tumor-adjacent lung showed the highest T cell clonality, higher than tumor, which suggests more focused antigenic responses in the uninvolved tumor-adjacent lung.

The immunoSEQ Assay was used to sequence TCR beta CDR3 regions from DNA. The original pipeline was this. To compute T cell density, TCR beta template counts were normalized to usable DNA, which was estimated by amplifying housekeeping genes. Richness was estimated with the preseqR package, extrapolating to 400,000 templates for PBMC samples and 120,000 templates for tissue samples. Clonality was taken to be one minus Pielou's evenness. Tissue-enriched TCRs were identified through differential abundance testing performed on productive amino-acid clonotypes, with a minimum total count of 5 and an alpha of 0.1. Repertoire overlap between compartments was quantified with the Jaccard Index and Morisita Overlap Index. GLIPH grouped TCR beta CDR3s together with public tetramer-defined viral CDR3s, and a viral motif had to include at least three viral sequences and show V-gene enrichment. TCRdb took this table from immuneACCESS and kept in-frame rearrangements with V and J called. Such tables lack part of the clones; where checked against another copy, unresolved V genes explain under half of the gap, and the rest is unexplained. D and trimming were read from the DNA, whereas the V and J calls and clone size are those reported in that table. Counted in this sample were around 41,000 clones; more than 85% of them appeared once. The ten largest clonotypes hold over 6% of the sample.

Reading from cysteine to phenylalanine, the CDR3 counts 12 amino acids. The read is trimmed to its CDR3 DNA, 36 bases read in frame from base 1. Taken from the germline V gene, the CDR1 and CDR2 loops are MNHEY and SVGAGI. V is pared back by 6 bases and J by 3 bases, with 8 bases lying between the germline termini. The origin of this receptor is a woman between 18 and 55 years old with stage III lung adenocarcinoma. The rearrangement joined TRBV6-5 to TRBJ1-1; too little of a D gene remains to name it. Sample: peripheral blood, taken before any cancer treatment. The bases read TGTGCCAGCAGCCGACCCTACACTGAAGCTTTCTTT. This gives the protein CASSRPYTEAFF.